This TCR beta chain was sequenced in a study of neurological immune-mediated disorders. The table lists this clonotype with many counts. The authors made cDNA by 5'RACE with 10-nucleotide random UMIs. In TCRdb, the 5' RACE reads were re-called with MiXCR into one record per CDR3 protein. The sample includes about 36,000 distinct CDR3 sequences, around 10% of them seen just once. CDR1 SGHRS and CDR2 YFSETQ come from the germline V gene. V was cut by 0 bases and J by 5 bases, with 8 bases left in between. This CDR3 has 13 amino acids. The sample's time point: technical triplicate 1. The specimen was PBMCs. The V gene is TRBV5-1, the J gene TRBJ2-5; perhaps TRBD2 as D (6 bases). This clonotype was obtained from a man aged 60-69 years with HTLV-1-associated myelopathy (HAM/TSP). For the CDR3, the DNA is TGCGCCAGCAGCTTGGCAGGGAGGGAGACCCAGTACTTC. Encoded protein: CASSLAGRETQYF.